The rows below give T cell receptor beta chains drawn from one sample of a study of blood T cell repertoires in COVID-19. Using immunoSEQ multiplex PCR, the repertoire was profiled, and TCRdb retains in-frame clones only, with some absent. The table records 100,000 to 120,000 clones, approximately 65% of them present only once. Input material: peripheral blood. The origin of the receptors is a woman in her sixties or seventies with acute or convalescent COVID-19. Both conserved end residues are part of each CDR3. The order of the fields is V gene, J gene, CDR3 protein.

V gene: TRBV3-1/TRBV3-2
J gene: TRBJ2-7
CDR3 protein: CASSQASSGEQYF

V gene: TRBV6-6
J gene: TRBJ1-1
CDR3 protein: CASSIEGQGVTEAFF

V gene: TRBV19
J gene: TRBJ2-5
CDR3 protein: CASSTTSGGQETQYF

V gene: TRBV19
J gene: TRBJ2-7
CDR3 protein: CASSPTGQTSYEQYF

V gene: TRBV5-1
J gene: TRBJ2-5
CDR3 protein: CASSLTAAGETQYF

V gene: TRBV6-2/TRBV6-3
J gene: TRBJ2-7
CDR3 protein: CASSLGQTFSYEQYF

V gene: TRBV19
J gene: TRBJ2-5
CDR3 protein: CASSKGLAGGYETQYF

V gene: TRBV5-1
J gene: TRBJ1-4
CDR3 protein: CASSLASTNEKLFF

V gene: TRBV6-1
J gene: TRBJ2-5
CDR3 protein: CASSEGTGRGTQYF

V gene: TRBV5-4
J gene: TRBJ1-2
CDR3 protein: CASSPTRGFYGYTF

V gene: TRBV3-1/TRBV3-2
J gene: TRBJ1-1
CDR3 protein: CASTRGGQNTEAFF

V gene: TRBV5-1
J gene: TRBJ1-4
CDR3 protein: CASSLEQGAGNEKLFF

V gene: TRBV12-3/TRBV12-4
J gene: TRBJ1-1
CDR3 protein: CASTETGEAFF

V gene: TRBV7-3
J gene: TRBJ1-1
CDR3 protein: CASSLTGGLNTEAFF

V gene: TRBV21-1
J gene: TRBJ1-2
CDR3 protein: CASRVPGQGIYGYTF

V gene: TRBV3-1/TRBV3-2
J gene: TRBJ2-1
CDR3 protein: CASSQEAGDYNEQFF

V gene: TRBV5-6
J gene: TRBJ1-5
CDR3 protein: CASSLYAGTQPQHF

V gene: TRBV28
J gene: TRBJ1-1
CDR3 protein: CASSLQGLEAFF

V gene: TRBV7-9
J gene: TRBJ2-3
CDR3 protein: CASRRPDTDTQYF

V gene: TRBV3-1/TRBV3-2
J gene: TRBJ1-1
CDR3 protein: CASSQGLQGGTPKAFF

V gene: TRBV6-5
J gene: TRBJ1-5
CDR3 protein: CASSFLGVNQPQHF

V gene: TRBV5-1
J gene: TRBJ1-1
CDR3 protein: CASSLDRFTEAFF

V gene: TRBV24-1
J gene: TRBJ1-2
CDR3 protein: CATSNGGWSTQGGYGYTF

V gene: TRBV28
J gene: TRBJ2-7
CDR3 protein: CASTRDRAKAYEQYF

V gene: TRBV3-1/TRBV3-2
J gene: TRBJ1-4
CDR3 protein: CASSQAATNEKLFF

V gene: TRBV10-3
J gene: TRBJ1-4
CDR3 protein: CATLDRTTEKLFF

V gene: TRBV24-1
J gene: TRBJ2-2
CDR3 protein: CATSDPGSGELFF

V gene: TRBV11-1
J gene: TRBJ2-3
CDR3 protein: CASSLVTGLSTDTQYF

V gene: TRBV30
J gene: TRBJ1-2
CDR3 protein: CAWSGGTGGFGYTF

V gene: TRBV10-2
J gene: TRBJ1-1
CDR3 protein: CASRLRGATEAFF

V gene: TRBV2
J gene: TRBJ2-2
CDR3 protein: CASRASANTGELFF

V gene: TRBV5-1
J gene: TRBJ2-7
CDR3 protein: CASSFRSSGVSSYEQYF

V gene: TRBV27
J gene: TRBJ1-1
CDR3 protein: CASSLGRNTEAFF

V gene: TRBV27
J gene: TRBJ1-1
CDR3 protein: CASRYLGVTEAFF